The next 12 T cell receptor beta chains were all read from a single sample in a study of PD-L1 blockade in urothelial cancer. Data came from immunoSEQ multiplex PCR; TCRdb stores just in-frame clones and leaves some out. The sample comprises some 110,000 clones, around 93% of which are singletons, and 3% to 4.5% rests with the top ten. Described time point: peripheral blood 6 weeks after treatment start. Source: PBMCs, taken around atezolizumab (anti-PD-L1) treatment. Receptor source: a man aged 55 to 70 with urothelial cancer.

The CDR3: CATSRDTGGGNTIYF. The CDR3 DNA is TGTGCCACCAGCAGAGATACAGGGGGAGGAAACACCATATATTTT. This rearrangement joins TRBV15 to TRBJ1-3; 8 bases are shared with TRBD1. There are 15 residues in the CDR3. CDR1 and CDR2 (germline): LNHNV, YYDKDF (reference sequence). The trim removed 0 bases at V and 4 bases at J, leaving 2 bases unmatched.

The chain carries TRBV6-1 and TRBJ1-2, with 7 bases fitting TRBD1. V gave up 2 bases and J gave up 3 bases; unmatched junction bases: 3. Per germline, CDR1 MNHNS and CDR2 SASEGT. The CDR3 is 14 amino acids. The CDR3 loop is CASSERDRDYGYTF. In DNA, the CDR3 is TGTGCCAGCAGTGAACGGGACAGAGACTATGGCTACACCTTC.

This clone appeared a single time. This rearrangement joins TRBV29-1 to TRBJ2-7, with 10 bases aligning to TRBD1. With V trimmed by 8 bases and J by 5 bases, 15 bases remained unmatched. Looked up from germline, CDR1 is SQVTM and CDR2 is ANQGSEA. This CDR3 contains 15 residues. This chain's CDR3 is CSIRGTDRGSHEQYF. The CDR3 region has the DNA TGCAGCATCCGCGGGACGGACAGGGGGAGTCACGAGCAGTACTTC.

V usage is TRBV11-2 and J usage is TRBJ2-1; 8 nucleotides match TRBD2. With V trimmed by 1 base and J by 8 bases, 7 bases remained unmatched. The length of the CDR3 is 15 residues. The germline V gene has CDR1 SGHAT and CDR2 FQNNGV. The CDR3 loop reads CASSLVGSGGHEQFF. As DNA, the CDR3 is TGTGCCAGCAGCTTAGTAGGCAGCGGGGGCCATGAGCAGTTCTTC.

The rearrangement joins TRBV11-3 to TRBJ2-1; D unresolved. The CDR3 spans 13 residues. V was trimmed by 0 bases and J by 9 bases, leaving 9 bases between them. Germline V gene lookup returns CDR1 SGHNT and CDR2 YENEEA. CDR3 region: CASSLDPRSEQFF. Here the CDR3 DNA reads TGTGCCAGCAGCTTAGATCCCCGGTCTGAGCAGTTCTTC. Using reference TRBV11-3 and TRBJ2-1 for the parts outside the CDR3, the full variable domain is EAGVVQSPRYKIIEKKQPVAFWCNPISGHNTLYWYLQNLGQGPELLIRYENEEAVDDSQLPKDRFSAERLKGVDSTLKIQPAELGDSAVYLCASSLDPRSEQFFGPGTRLTVL.

The chain combines TRBV7-8 with TRBJ2-7, with D tentatively TRBD2 (5 bases). The CDR3 extends over 12 amino acids. Trimming removed 2 bases from V and 5 bases from J, with 7 bases in between. The germline V gene encodes CDR1 SGHVS and CDR2 FQNEAQ. In DNA form, the CDR3 reads TGTGCCAGCAGCTTATTGCGGGACGAGCAGTACTTC. The encoded protein is CASSLLRDEQYF.

The chain recombines TRBV30 with TRBJ1-2; TRBD1 aligns across 8 bases. CDR1 and CDR2 (germline): GTSNPN, SVGIG (reference sequence). The CDR3 covers 17 residues. V was clipped by 2 bases and J by 2 bases; unmatched bases: 13. The CDR3 loop is CAWSRDRMGEGNYGYTF. For the CDR3, the DNA is TGTGCCTGGAGTCGGGACAGGATGGGGGAGGGGAACTATGGCTACACCTTC.

The genes are TRBV15 and TRBJ2-7, with a tentative D call TRBD1 (5 bases). The CDR3 runs 14 residues. Trimming took off 1 base at V and 5 bases at J, with 12 bases between the two ends. The V gene's germline CDR1 is LNHNV and CDR2 YYDKDF (reference sequence). CDR3 sequence: CATSRAAGLNEQYF. CDR3 sequence (DNA): TGTGCCACCAGCAGAGCGGCAGGGTTGAACGAGCAGTACTTC.

The chain has TRBV2 and TRBJ1-2, with 8 bases that match TRBD1. The CDR3 sequence is 14 residues long. The V gene's germline CDR1 is SNHLY and CDR2 FYNNEI. V lost 6 bases, J lost 0 bases, and 3 bases stayed unmatched. This chain's CDR3 is CASRRTGTNYGYTF. The CDR3 coding sequence is TGTGCCAGCAGGAGGACAGGGACTAACTATGGCTACACCTTC.

The chain carries TRBV5-4 and TRBJ1-1; TRBD1 matches 7 bases. The CDR3 runs to 15 residues. Per the germline V gene, CDR1 is SGHNT and CDR2 is YYREEE (reference sequence). V shed 0 bases, J shed 3 bases, and the junction held 5 bases outside the gene matches. The CDR3 here is CASSLAKTGHTEAFF. The CDR3 DNA sequence: TGTGCCAGCAGCTTGGCCAAGACAGGGCACACTGAAGCTTTCTTT.

The rearrangement links TRBV6-1 to TRBJ2-6, with no clear D. V gave up 4 bases and J gave up 2 bases, with 6 bases separating them. CDR1 is MNHNS and CDR2 is SASEGT in the germline V gene. The CDR3 is made up of 14 amino acids. In DNA form, the CDR3 reads TGTGCCAGCAGTGTCCCGGCTGGGGCCAACGTCCTGACTTTC. Translating gives CASSVPAGANVLTF.

The chain links TRBV29-1 to TRBJ2-1; 10 nucleotides align to TRBD1. The CDR3 contains 17 residues. Unmatched junction bases numbered 12, after V lost 0 bases and J lost 7 bases. Germline lookup yields CDR1 SQVTM and CDR2 ANQGSEA. CDR3 bases: TGCAGCGTTGAAGATCCAATCCGCCGGACAGGGGGGAATGAGCAGTTCTTC. It translates to CSVEDPIRRTGGNEQFF.